The sequence of this T cell receptor (beta chain) was determined in a study of blood T cell repertoires in COVID-19. As for the study in general: Samples of COVID-19 (acute and convalescent) were obtained from the United States, Italy and Spain. T cells, B-cell-depleted T cells, or PBMCs provided the cDNA or gDNA that served as material.

Study processing details: From reference gene primer amplification, estimates of nucleated cell counts were derived. Profiled with immunoSEQ multiplex PCR; TCRdb holds only in-frame clones, not every one. The V and J calls and clone size are taken from that table; D and trimming were inferred from the DNA. The sample carries some 93,000 clones, around 79% recorded once. CDR3 length: 15 amino acids. V lost 0 bases and J 8 bases, leaving 11 bases between the germline ends. The germline V gene has CDR1 LGHDT and CDR2 YNNKEL (reference sequence). Sequencing was done on a sample of peripheral blood. The chain links TRBV3-1 (or the pseudogene TRBV3-2) to TRBJ1-6, with D possibly matching TRBD1 (6 bases). This TCR was sampled from a human donor in a cohort sampled during active COVID-19. CDR3 nucleotides: TGTGCCAGCAGCCAAGATCGCGCAGGGGATTCACCCCTCCACTTT. Its protein product is CASSQDRAGDSPLHF.